One and the same sample provided the 32 T cell receptor beta chains below, sequenced in a study of control samples from healthy donors and cancer patients. Repertoires were generated with immunoSEQ multiplex PCR, while TCRdb's copy carries only in-frame clones and drops some. The data contain 130,000 or so clones, about nine tenths of them seen just once; the ten biggest clones take up over 6.5%. Sequences were obtained from PBMCs. The receptors were gathered from a man in his fifties or sixties with head and neck cancer.

The chain carries TRBV27 and TRBJ1-5; a possible D gene is TRBD1 (5 bases). CDR3 length equals 14 residues. V lost 7 bases to trimming and J lost 7 bases, with 17 bases between them. Germline lookup yields CDR1 MNHEY and CDR2 SMNVEV (reference sequence). CDR3 DNA: TGTGCCAGCACCGACCGGGGCGGAGGGCAGCCCCAGCATTTT. Its protein product is CASTDRGGGQPQHF.

The chain recombines TRBV9 with TRBJ2-1; 11 bases agree with TRBD2. This CDR3 has 15 amino acids. Looked up from germline, CDR1 is SGDLS and CDR2 is YYNGEE. V lost 0 bases and J lost 8; bases outside the gene matches: 4. CDR3 protein: CASSVDSGGADEQFF. The CDR3 DNA reads TGTGCCAGCAGCGTAGATAGCGGGGGGGCGGATGAGCAGTTCTTC.

The V and J genes are TRBV2 and TRBJ1-5; 7 bases map to TRBD1. CDR1 SNHLY and CDR2 FYNNEI come from the germline V gene. With 5 bases clipped from V and 6 bases from J, the junction kept 10 bases outside the gene matches. The CDR3 runs 15 residues. The CDR3 DNA sequence: TGTGCCAGCAGTCTTGAACAGGGGATAAGTCAGCCCCAGCATTTT. Translating it yields CASSLEQGISQPQHF.

This chain connects TRBV6-5 to TRBJ1-2; no clear D gene. The CDR3 sequence is 15 residues long. The V gene's germline CDR1 is MNHEY and CDR2 SVGAGI. V lost 0 bases and J 2 bases, leaving 10 bases between the germline ends. As DNA, the CDR3 is TGTGCCAGCAGTTACTCGCCGGGGATCAACTATGGCTACACCTTC. Translating gives CASSYSPGINYGYTF.

The genes are TRBV11-1 and TRBJ2-1; 8 positions agree with TRBD1. Germline V gives CDR1 SGHAT, CDR2 FQDESV (reference sequence). V was clipped by 5 bases and J by 11 bases; unmatched bases: 8. The CDR3 sequence is 13 residues long. CDR3 protein: CASSTGQVGKQFF. In DNA, the CDR3 is TGTGCCAGCAGCACGGGACAGGTCGGGAAGCAGTTCTTC.

The chain has TRBV5-6 and TRBJ2-2, with D perhaps being TRBD1 or TRBD2 (5 bases each). Trimming cost V 0 bases and J 5 bases, with 11 bases left between them. Germline CDR1 is SGHDT and CDR2 is YYEEEE. The CDR3 is 15 amino acids. In DNA form, the CDR3 reads TGTGCCAGCAGCTTGGGAGGGGAAGGGACCGGGGAGCTGTTTTTT. Its translation is CASSLGGEGTGELFF.

The rearrangement joins TRBV7-2 to TRBJ2-1, with 9 bases lining up with TRBD2. CDR3 length equals 14 residues. With 1 base clipped from V and 5 bases from J, the junction kept 0 bases outside the gene matches. Per the germline V gene, CDR1 is SGHTA and CDR2 is FQGNSA. CDR3: CASSLGGGDNEQFF. The CDR3 coding sequence is TGTGCCAGCAGCTTAGGCGGGGGGGACAATGAGCAGTTCTTC.

This clone was counted many times. CDR3 protein: CASRLGSGDPGPLHF. The CDR3 DNA is TGTGCCAGCAGACTTGGGAGCGGGGACCCAGGGCCCCTCCACTTT. V gene TRBV7-6 combines with J gene TRBJ1-6; possibly TRBD1 for D (5 bases). V gave up 6 bases and J gave up 13 bases, with 22 bases separating them. Germline V gene sequence: CDR1 SGHVS, CDR2 FNYEAQ. The CDR3 has 15 amino acids.

The rearrangement links TRBV5-8 to TRBJ1-4; no definite D call. The CDR3 sequence is 16 residues long. Germline CDR1 SGHTS, CDR2 YDEGEE. Trimming left V 1 base short and J 0 bases short, with 10 bases between. CDR3 nucleotide sequence: TGTGCCAGCAGCTTGACCCGCACAGCAACTAATGAAAAACTGTTTTTT. Translated: CASSLTRTATNEKLFF. The full variable domain, in which reference TRBV5-8 and TRBJ1-4 provide the parts outside the CDR3, is EAGVTQSPTHLIKTRGQQATLRCSPISGHTSVYWYQQALGLGLQFLLWYDEGEERNRGNFPPRFSGRQFPNYSSELNVNALELEDSALYLCASSLTRTATNEKLFFGSGTQLSVL.

The table lists this clone with a few counts. This rearrangement joins TRBV18 to TRBJ1-5, with D unclear. The CDR3 length is 13 residues. Per germline, CDR1 KGHSH and CDR2 LQKENI. V lost 6 bases, J lost 4 bases, and 10 bases lay in between. CDR3 loop: CASSDEGNQPQHF. CDR3 sequence (DNA): TGTGCCAGCTCCGACGAAGGGAATCAGCCCCAGCATTTT.

This chain links TRBV3-1 (or the pseudogene TRBV3-2) with TRBJ2-2, with 10 bases matching TRBD1. CDR3 size: 18 residues. The J segment lost 4 bases and the V segment lost 2 bases, leaving 10 bases of the junction unmatched. The germline gives CDR1 LGHDT, CDR2 YNNKEL (reference sequence). In nucleotides, the CDR3 is TGTGCCAGCAGCCAAAACCGGGACAGGGGTTTAGGCACCGGGGAGCTGTTTTTT. Translated, it gives CASSQNRDRGLGTGELFF.

V and J are TRBV5-5 and TRBJ1-2, with 9 bases fitting TRBD1. Germline V gives CDR1 SGHKS, CDR2 YYEKEE (reference sequence). The CDR3 loop spans 17 amino acids. V gave up 0 bases and J gave up 5 bases; unmatched junction bases: 11. The CDR3 DNA reads TGTGCCAGCAGCTTGGGCGTTCGGGACAGGGTCCTTTATGGCTACACCTTC. Amino acids: CASSLGVRDRVLYGYTF.

This chain connects TRBV5-6 to TRBJ2-7; D gene ambiguous. V shed 0 bases and J shed 3 bases, with 13 bases lying between them. Germline V CDR1 and CDR2: SGHDT, YYEEEE. The CDR3 consists of 15 residues. Here the CDR3 reads CASSLDRRRRYEQYF. DNA of the CDR3: TGTGCCAGCAGCTTGGACCGGAGAAGGCGCTACGAGCAGTACTTC. The complete variable domain, with remaining parts taken from reference TRBV5-6 and TRBJ2-7, reads DAGVTQSPTHLIKTRGQQVTLRCSPKSGHDTVSWYQQALGQGPQFIFQYYEEEERQRGNFPDRFSGHQFPNYSSELNVNALLLGDSALYLCASSLDRRRRYEQYFGPGTRLTVT.

The rearrangement joins TRBV11-2 to TRBJ2-1, with TRBD2 matching 11 bases. V lost 5 bases, J lost 9 bases, and 12 bases stayed unmatched. Germline values: CDR1 SGHAT, CDR2 FQNNGV. This CDR3 has 16 residues. CDR3: CASSQTLAGGAGEQFF. For the CDR3, the DNA is TGTGCCAGCAGCCAAACGCTAGCGGGAGGCGCTGGTGAGCAGTTCTTC.

This chain links TRBV29-1 with TRBJ2-3; 8 bases line up with TRBD1. CDR3 length equals 15 residues. Looked up from germline, CDR1 is SQVTM and CDR2 is ANQGSEA. J lost 1 base, V lost 6 bases, and 9 bases had no gene match. The CDR3 reads CSVFLWGQGTDTQYF. In DNA form, the CDR3 reads TGCAGCGTCTTTCTCTGGGGACAGGGCACAGATACGCAGTATTTT.

The chain links TRBV28 to TRBJ1-5, with 11 positions matching TRBD1. The CDR3 has 16 amino acids. Germline V CDR1 and CDR2: MDHEN, SYDVKM. Trimming took 0 bases from V and 2 from J; bases not matched to a gene: 0. The CDR3 here is CASSLWGQGGNQPQHF. CDR3 nucleotide sequence: TGTGCCAGCAGTTTATGGGGACAGGGGGGCAATCAGCCCCAGCATTTT.

The chain couples TRBV28 to TRBJ1-5; D is unresolved. Trimming removed 2 bases from V and 7 bases from J, with 6 bases in between. This CDR3 is 12 amino acids long. The germline V gene has CDR1 MDHEN and CDR2 SYDVKM. CDR3 protein: CASSLRPQPQHF. The CDR3 DNA reads as TGTGCCAGCAGTTTAAGGCCCCAGCCCCAGCATTTT. Full variable domain (rest looked up from reference TRBV28 and TRBJ1-5): DVKVTQSSRYLVKRTGEKVFLECVQDMDHENMFWYRQDPGLGLRLIYFSYDVKMKEKGDIPEGYSVSREKKERFSLILESASTNQTSMYLCASSLRPQPQHFGDGTRLSIL.

This clone has a handful of counts. The chain is built from TRBV6-5 and TRBJ2-7, with a possible D match to TRBD2 (6 bases). The V gene lost 0 bases and the J gene lost 3 bases, with 15 bases spanning the gap. This CDR3 is 16 amino acids long. Per the germline V gene, CDR1 is MNHEY and CDR2 is SVGAGI. The CDR3 sequence: CASSYSGGFSLYEQYF. In DNA, the CDR3 is TGTGCCAGCAGTTACTCGGGGGGTTTCAGTCTCTACGAGCAGTACTTC.

V usage is TRBV18 and J usage is TRBJ1-1; 8 bases are shared with TRBD1. Germline trimming cut 4 bases from V and 0 bases from J; bases unmatched to any gene: 4. Germline assignment: CDR1 KGHSH and CDR2 LQKENI. The CDR3 is made up of 15 amino acids. The CDR3 DNA reads TGTGCCAGCTCACTACAGGGGGGGATGAACACTGAAGCTTTCTTT. Amino acid sequence: CASSLQGGMNTEAFF.

The chain uses TRBV5-8 and TRBJ1-1, with 8 bases that match TRBD1. This CDR3 contains 14 residues. The germline V gene has CDR1 SGHTS and CDR2 YDEGEE. The ends lost 4 bases at V and 6 bases at J; junction bases unmatched: 8. The CDR3 nucleotides are TGTGCCAGCAGCCGCGGACAGGGCAGCGCTGAAGCTTTCTTT. Protein: CASSRGQGSAEAFF.

The chain couples TRBV7-9 to TRBJ2-5; unclear D gene. There are 13 residues in the CDR3. V was clipped by 5 bases and J by 5 bases, with 12 bases between them. From germline, CDR1 is SEHNR and CDR2 FQNEAQ (reference sequence). Written as DNA, the CDR3 is TGTGCCAGCAGCCGAAACGCCGAGGAGACCCAGTACTTC. As protein: CASSRNAEETQYF. The full variable domain, rest sourced from reference TRBV7-9 and TRBJ2-5, is DTGVSQNPRHKITKRGQNVTFRCDPISEHNRLYWYRQTLGQGPEFLTYFQNEAQLEKSRLLSDRFSAERPKGSFSTLEIQRTEQGDSAMYLCASSRNAEETQYFGPGTRLLVL.

V usage is TRBV6-5 and J usage is TRBJ2-5; possibly TRBD2 for D (7 bases). V was shortened by 5 bases and J by 3 bases, with 16 bases between the two germline ends. This CDR3 has 15 amino acids. Germline assignment: CDR1 MNHEY and CDR2 SVGAGI. The CDR3 DNA follows: TGTGCCAGCAGTATTGTTGCGGGGGCCGAAGAGACCCAGTACTTC. It is translated as CASSIVAGAEETQYF.

The rearrangement uses TRBV9 and TRBJ2-3; perhaps TRBD2 as D (6 bases). Germline loops: CDR1 SGDLS, CDR2 YYNGEE. The CDR3 totals 14 residues. V was clipped by 2 bases and J by 4 bases, with 11 bases between them. The CDR3 DNA reads TGTGCCAGCAGCGTGGGCGGGGAGCCAGATACGCAGTATTTT. As protein: CASSVGGEPDTQYF.

The CDR3 is CASSLVQGYNEQFF. DNA of the CDR3: TGCGCCAGCAGCTTGGTACAGGGCTACAATGAGCAGTTCTTC. The rearrangement links TRBV5-1 to TRBJ2-1; TRBD1 might be the D (6 bases). Trimming took off 0 bases at V and 3 bases at J, with 7 bases between the two ends. Per the germline V gene, CDR1 is SGHRS and CDR2 is YFSETQ. CDR3 length: 14 residues.

The chain joins TRBV18 to TRBJ1-1, with D perhaps matching TRBD1 (5 bases). Germline V gene lookup returns CDR1 KGHSH and CDR2 LQKENI. V was pared by 6 bases and J by 4 bases, with 24 bases between. The CDR3 runs to 17 residues. CDR3 loop: CASSPTRVNTGSTEAFF. CDR3 nucleotides: TGTGCCAGCTCGCCCACCAGGGTGAATACGGGTAGCACTGAAGCTTTCTTT.

J is TRBJ1-5 and V is TRBV4-1; D uncertain. The V and J ends lost 0 bases and 9 bases respectively, with 18 bases between them. The CDR3 sequence is 16 residues long. The germline gives CDR1 MGHRA, CDR2 YSYEKL. CDR3 coding DNA: TGCGCCAGCAGCCAAGATCCGGCAGCCGATTGGGGGCCCCAGCATTTT. Its protein product is CASSQDPAADWGPQHF.

The gene calls are TRBV29-1 and TRBJ1-2; the D gene is possibly TRBD1 (6 bases). The CDR3 is made up of 14 amino acids. Germline loops: CDR1 SQVTM, CDR2 ANQGSEA. Trimming took off 7 bases at V and 4 bases at J, with 19 bases between the two ends. CDR3 nucleotides: TGCAGCGCAAAACAAACAGGGATCGGCTATGGCTACACCTTC. Translation: CSAKQTGIGYGYTF.

The CDR3 is CASNNFLAQAQYF. The CDR3 DNA reads as TGCGCCAGCAATAACTTCCTAGCGCAAGCCCAGTACTTC. The chain links TRBV10-1 to TRBJ2-5; a weak D match, TRBD2 (6 bases). Germline CDR1 WNHNN, CDR2 SYGVQD (reference sequence). The V gene lost 7 bases and the J gene lost 9 bases, with 18 bases spanning the gap. The CDR3 is 13 residues long.

This clone has just one count. The gene calls are TRBV18 and TRBJ1-5; TRBD1 matches 8 bases. The germline CDR1 and CDR2 sequences are KGHSH and LQKENI. This CDR3 spans 14 amino acids. V shed 4 bases and J 7 bases; nucleotides not matched to a gene: 6. The CDR3: CASSLDRGGQPQHF. DNA of the CDR3: TGTGCCAGCTCACTAGACAGGGGTGGCCAGCCCCAGCATTTT.

The chain links TRBV18 to TRBJ2-2; possibly TRBD2 for D (5 bases). The germline gives CDR1 KGHSH, CDR2 LQKENI. The CDR3 is made up of 14 amino acids. Trimming shortened V by 6 bases and J by 6 bases, and 14 bases separated the two germline ends. In nucleotides, the CDR3 is TGTGCCAGCTCGCCCGCCTCCGGGGCCGGGGAGCTGTTTTTT. It yields the protein CASSPASGAGELFF.

The rearrangement joins TRBV6-1 to TRBJ1-2; 7 nucleotides agree with TRBD1. Germline CDR1 and CDR2: MNHNS and SASEGT. The CDR3 covers 15 residues. Losses at the gene ends were 3 bases for V and 4 bases for J; bases not matched to a gene: 8. The CDR3 reads CASSEATGVGYGYTF. CDR3 in DNA: TGTGCCAGCAGTGAGGCAACAGGGGTCGGCTATGGCTACACCTTC.

This chain uses TRBV20-1 with TRBJ2-7; no definite D call. Per the germline V gene, CDR1 is DFQATT and CDR2 is SNEGSKA (reference sequence). This CDR3 is 15 amino acids long. The V and J ends lost 3 bases and 3 bases respectively, with 18 bases between them. CDR3 in amino acids: CSASSQALRIYEQYF. The CDR3 DNA reads as TGCAGTGCTAGTTCCCAGGCCTTGAGGATCTACGAGCAGTACTTC.